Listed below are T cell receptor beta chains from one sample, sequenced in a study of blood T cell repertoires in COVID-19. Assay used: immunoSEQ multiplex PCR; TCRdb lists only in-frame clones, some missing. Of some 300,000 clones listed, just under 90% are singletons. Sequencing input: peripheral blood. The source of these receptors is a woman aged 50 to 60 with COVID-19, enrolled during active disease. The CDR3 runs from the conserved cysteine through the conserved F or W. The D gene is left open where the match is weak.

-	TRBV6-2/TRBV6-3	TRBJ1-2	TGTGCCAGCAGTTATAAACCCAACAGGGCAGATGGCTACACCTTC	CASSYKPNRADGYTF
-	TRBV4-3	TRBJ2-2	TGCGCCAGCAGCCGGGGCAGGGTAGGATCCGGGGAGCTGTTTTTT	CASSRGRVGSGELFF
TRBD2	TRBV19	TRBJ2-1	TGTGCCAGTAGTATGACTAGCGGTAGGAGCTCCTACAATGAGCAGTTCTTC	CASSMTSGRSSYNEQFF
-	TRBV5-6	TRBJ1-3	TGTGCCAGCAGCTTTGTAGGACCCACAGGTGACTCCAACACCATATATTTT	CASSFVGPTGDSNTIYF
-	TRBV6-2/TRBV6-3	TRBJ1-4	TGTGCCAGCAGTTACGCACGGTTAGCTAATGAAAAACTGTTTTTT	CASSYARLANEKLFF
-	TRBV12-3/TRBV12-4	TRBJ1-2	TGTGCCAGCAGTTTTTCAGGAAGGTATGGCTACACCTTC	CASSFSGRYGYTF
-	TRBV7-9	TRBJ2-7	TGTGCCAGCAGCTTAGTTTCGGGAGCTGATCCGCACGAGCAGTACTTC	CASSLVSGADPHEQYF
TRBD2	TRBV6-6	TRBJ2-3	TGTGCCAGCAGTTACCCGCAGGGAGGGACAGATACGCAGTATTTT	CASSYPQGGTDTQYF
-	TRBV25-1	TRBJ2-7	TGTGCCAGCACCGAGTCCGGGTCCATCTACGAGCAGTACTTC	CASTESGSIYEQYF
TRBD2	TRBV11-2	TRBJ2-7	TGTGCCAGCAGCCTCAGCGGGATAGGCGAGCAGTACTTC	CASSLSGIGEQYF